The 29 T cell receptor beta chains below all came from one sample that was sequenced in a study of beta chain features in type 1 diabetes. Sequenced material consisted of expressed TCRB transcripts (all of the isolated RNA was reverse transcribed). Using immunoSEQ multiplex PCR, the repertoire was profiled, and TCRdb retains in-frame clones only, with some absent. The sample shows hundreds of thousands of clones, roughly 17% of them seen only once. The sequencing sample was made of naive CD4+ T cells from blood. The receptors shown here come from a woman under 30 in good health.

This clone was seen a few times. The chain links TRBV6-8 to TRBJ2-2; D might be TRBD1 (5 bases). CDR3 length: 14 residues. The germline gives CDR1 MNHGY, CDR2 SAAAGT. V was trimmed by 11 bases and J by 1 base, leaving 14 bases between them. The CDR3 protein is CAEHGHLNTGELFF. The DNA of the CDR3 is TGTGCCGAACATGGACACTTGAACACCGGGGAGCTGTTTTTT.

The chain uses TRBV6-1 and TRBJ1-2; 11 nucleotides align to TRBD1. Germline V lookup: CDR1 MNHNS, CDR2 SASEGT. The CDR3 has 15 residues. V was clipped by 6 bases and J by 0 bases; unmatched bases: 3. The CDR3 reads CASRDRGLANYGYTF. DNA of the CDR3: TGTGCCAGCAGGGACAGGGGGCTAGCTAACTATGGCTACACCTTC.

This clone was observed a few times. The chain employs TRBV7-2 and TRBJ2-2; D uncertain. This CDR3 has 16 residues. V was cut by 6 bases and J by 2 bases, with 16 bases left in between. Germline values: CDR1 SGHTA, CDR2 FQGNSA. CDR3 DNA sequence: TGTGCCAGCAGTTCACAAGGGCTCCTAAACACCGGGGAGCTGTTTTTT. Amino acids: CASSSQGLLNTGELFF.

This clone was detected a few times. The chain employs TRBV6-6 and TRBJ1-5; 7 bases fit TRBD1. Trimming removed 6 bases from V and 4 bases from J; junction bases left unmatched: 6. The CDR3 has 14 amino acids. CDR1 is MNHNY and CDR2 is SVGAGI in the germline V gene (reference sequence). This CDR3 is CASRSPGGNQPQHF. CDR3 in DNA: TGTGCCAGCAGAAGCCCAGGGGGGAATCAGCCCCAGCATTTT.

Concerning this clone: Other DNA sequences in the sample encode the same CDR3. This rearrangement joins TRBV27 to TRBJ2-6; no clear D gene. Looked up from germline, CDR1 is MNHEY and CDR2 is SMNVEV (reference sequence). The CDR3 has 13 amino acids. V lost 3 bases and J 2 bases, leaving 2 bases between the germline ends. The CDR3 spells CASSLTGANVLTF. The CDR3 nucleotides read TGTGCCAGCAGTTTGACTGGGGCCAACGTCCTGACTTTC.

The chain couples TRBV29-1 to TRBJ2-3; D remains ambiguous. V dropped 0 bases and J dropped 8 bases, with 0 bases sitting between them. The length of the CDR3 is 9 residues. Germline V lookup: CDR1 SQVTM, CDR2 ANQGSEA. DNA for the CDR3: TGCAGCGTTGAAGATACGCAGTATTTT. It specifies CSVEDTQYF.

V gene TRBV19 combines with J gene TRBJ1-5, with D perhaps matching TRBD1 (6 bases). The V gene's germline CDR1 is LNHDA and CDR2 SQIVND (reference sequence). This CDR3 spans 14 amino acids. With 6 bases removed from V and 7 bases from J, the gap between germline ends came to 16 bases. The CDR3 DNA is TGTGCCAGTAGAAACAGGGCGTCGAGCCAGCCCCAGCATTTT. This codes for CASRNRASSQPQHF.

The chain recombines TRBV28 with TRBJ1-1; no reliable D call. CDR1 MDHEN and CDR2 SYDVKM come from the germline V gene. This CDR3 contains 13 residues. Trimming left V 6 bases short and J 7 bases short, with 15 bases between. CDR3 sequence: CASRAGVWGEAFF. DNA of the CDR3: TGTGCCAGCAGAGCCGGGGTCTGGGGTGAAGCTTTCTTT.

There are a few counts of this clone. A read error is likely, as this CDR3 ends without the conserved phenylalanine or tryptophan. No DNA is shown, since the ends of the CDR3 on it are uncertain; the CDR3 is the one TCRdb lists. The gene calls are TRBV19 and TRBJ2-7. The CDR3 contains 11 residues when both ends are counted. Germline values: CDR1 LNHDA, CDR2 SQIVND (reference sequence). CDR3 region: CASTLAADGAG.

The J gene is TRBJ2-2, the V gene TRBV11-2; D unresolved. Trimming stripped 0 bases from V and 1 base from J, with 3 bases between. Germline assignment: CDR1 SGHAT and CDR2 FQNNGV. The CDR3 has 14 amino acids. In nucleotides, the CDR3 is TGTGCCAGCAGCTTAGATGGGAACACCGGGGAGCTGTTTTTT. Residues: CASSLDGNTGELFF.

This clone was counted only a few times. The chain is built from TRBV15 and TRBJ2-1; the D is unclear. V gave up 0 bases and J gave up 4 bases, with 7 bases separating them. Germline V gene data show CDR1 as LNHNV and CDR2 as YYDKDF (reference sequence). The CDR3 is 14 residues long. DNA for the CDR3: TGTGCCACCAGCAGAGACCCCTGGTACAATGAGCAGTTCTTC. It yields the protein CATSRDPWYNEQFF.

V and J are TRBV27 and TRBJ1-1; D is uncertain. V dropped 2 bases and J dropped 3 bases, with 7 bases sitting between them. This CDR3 spans 13 amino acids. Germline CDR1 and CDR2: MNHEY and SMNVEV (reference sequence). The CDR3 is CASSLRRDTEAFF. For the CDR3, the DNA is TGTGCCAGCAGTTTAAGGCGGGACACTGAAGCTTTCTTT.

This chain connects TRBV29-1 to TRBJ1-2; 8 bases match TRBD1. Trimming at V came to 8 bases and at J to 7 bases, leaving 15 bases not matched to a gene. Germline values: CDR1 SQVTM, CDR2 ANQGSEA. The CDR3 is made up of 14 amino acids. The CDR3 here is CSTFADDRGGGYTF. The CDR3, as DNA: TGCAGCACCTTCGCAGATGACAGGGGAGGTGGCTACACCTTC.

V and J are TRBV15 and TRBJ2-1, with D unresolved. CDR3 length: 14 residues. Germline assignment: CDR1 LNHNV and CDR2 YYDKDF (reference sequence). V gave up 0 bases and J gave up 9 bases, with 12 bases separating them. The CDR3 loop reads CATSREQPSFEQFF. In nucleotides, the CDR3 is TGTGCCACCAGCAGAGAGCAGCCGTCGTTTGAGCAGTTCTTC.

This clone has more than one count but fewer than ten. V usage is TRBV4-2 and J usage is TRBJ2-5; 13 bases are shared with TRBD2. Per germline, CDR1 LGHNA and CDR2 YNFKEQ. The CDR3 is 17 amino acids. With V trimmed by 1 base and J by 3 bases, 5 bases remained unmatched. The DNA for the CDR3 is TGTGCCAGCAGCCAAGGGACTAGCGGGAGAGGGGAAGAGACCCAGTACTTC. Its translation is CASSQGTSGRGEETQYF.

The genes are TRBV11-2 and TRBJ2-1, with 9 bases aligning to TRBD2. The CDR3 contains 18 residues. J gave up 7 bases and V 5 bases, and 18 bases lay outside the gene matches. In germline, CDR1 is SGHAT, CDR2 FQNNGV. The CDR3 spells CASSPKPGLADDLNEQFF. CDR3 nucleotides: TGTGCCAGCAGCCCAAAACCGGGACTAGCTGATGATCTAAATGAGCAGTTCTTC.

The gene calls are TRBV2 and TRBJ2-5; TRBD2 aligns across 13 bases. The CDR3 extends over 17 amino acids. Germline V gives CDR1 SNHLY, CDR2 FYNNEI. Trimming removed 6 bases from V and 4 bases from J; junction bases left unmatched: 11. The CDR3 nucleotides read TGTGCCAGCAGGGCCGGGACTAGCGGGATTCTTGGAGAGACCCAGTACTTC. Residues: CASRAGTSGILGETQYF.

This clone was seen more than once but under ten times. This chain connects TRBV18 to TRBJ2-7; weak D call: TRBD1 (5 bases). Germline V CDR1 and CDR2: KGHSH, LQKENI. There are 15 residues in the CDR3. V dropped 6 bases and J dropped 3 bases, with 18 bases sitting between them. As DNA, the CDR3 is TGTGCCAGCTCCCTGATGGACACTAACCACTACGAGCAGTACTTC. Its protein is CASSLMDTNHYEQYF.

This clone was seen a handful of times. The chain employs TRBV27 and TRBJ1-5; TRBD1 agrees at 9 bases. Per the germline V gene, CDR1 is MNHEY and CDR2 is SMNVEV (reference sequence). J was trimmed by 5 bases and V by 10 bases; bases with no gene match: 6. CDR3 length: 13 residues. CDR3 amino acids: CATRQGVHQPQHF. CDR3 coding DNA: TGTGCCACCCGACAGGGGGTTCATCAGCCCCAGCATTTT.

V and J are TRBV6-4 and TRBJ2-5; a weak D match, TRBD1 (6 bases). V lost 7 bases, J lost 3 bases, and 21 bases lay in between. CDR3 size: 16 residues. Looked up from germline, CDR1 is MRHNA and CDR2 is SNTAGT. CDR3 sequence (DNA): TGTGCCAGCACTCCTCCCCCAGGACAGAGCAAAGAGACCCAGTACTTC. This sequence encodes CASTPPPGQSKETQYF.

The table lists this clone with a few counts. The chain combines TRBV7-9 with TRBJ2-1, with 8 bases lining up with TRBD2. This CDR3 comprises 16 residues. V shed 3 bases, J shed 0 bases, and the junction held 4 bases outside the gene matches. Germline lookup yields CDR1 SEHNR and CDR2 FQNEAQ (reference sequence). The CDR3 protein is CASSFHGTSSYNEQFF. The DNA for the CDR3 is TGTGCCAGCAGCTTTCACGGGACTAGCTCCTACAATGAGCAGTTCTTC.

This clone was found a few times. The rearrangement uses TRBV19 and TRBJ2-2; 7 bases align to TRBD1. V trimming: 5 bases; J trimming: 0 bases; junction bases outside the gene matches: 0. CDR3 length: 14 amino acids. From germline, CDR1 is LNHDA and CDR2 SQIVND (reference sequence). The CDR3, as DNA: TGTGCCAGTAGTGACAGGGCGAACACCGGGGAGCTGTTTTTT. It specifies CASSDRANTGELFF.

V and J are TRBV5-4 and TRBJ2-5, with TRBD2 identical over 8 bases. CDR3 length: 14 amino acids. Germline assignment: CDR1 SGHNT and CDR2 YYREEE (reference sequence). V lost 0 bases to trimming and J lost 7 bases; unmatched junction nucleotides: 5. The CDR3 DNA reads as TGTGCCAGCAGCTTGGACGGGAGGGCCGGGACCCAGTACTTC. Protein product: CASSLDGRAGTQYF.

This sequence joins TRBV10-3 and TRBJ1-2; D perhaps matches TRBD1 (5 bases). The V and J ends lost 10 bases and 8 bases respectively, with 20 bases between them. Germline V lookup: CDR1 ENHRY, CDR2 SYGVKD. The CDR3 has 13 residues. The CDR3 coding sequence is TGTGCCAGCAGCACCAGGGTGATTAAGGGCTACACCTTC. This gives the protein CASSTRVIKGYTF.

The table lists this clone with a few counts. The CDR3 protein is CASSQEYPRVGEQYF. CDR3 in DNA: TGTGCCAGCAGCCAAGAGTATCCCCGTGTCGGGGAGCAGTACTTC. The rearrangement joins TRBV4-2 to TRBJ2-7; D uncertain. CDR3 size: 15 residues. The germline CDR1 and CDR2 sequences are LGHNA and YNFKEQ. Trimming left V 0 bases short and J 7 bases short, with 16 bases between.

This clone was seen a handful of times. The chain recombines TRBV6-5 with TRBJ2-1; D possibly corresponds to TRBD1 (5 bases). CDR1 and CDR2 (germline): MNHEY, SVGAGI. Trimming stripped 6 bases from V and 0 bases from J, with 6 bases between. This CDR3 spans 13 amino acids. The CDR3 is CASRTDSYNEQFF. CDR3 DNA: TGTGCCAGCAGGACAGACTCCTACAATGAGCAGTTCTTC.

This clone showed up just a few times. This chain links TRBV7-8 with TRBJ2-7; D may be TRBD1 (6 bases). The CDR3 has 14 amino acids. Germline values: CDR1 SGHVS, CDR2 FQNEAQ. Trimming pared 5 bases from V and 4 bases from J, leaving 15 bases between. CDR3 region: CASSPRPRGYEQYF. The CDR3 region has the DNA TGTGCCAGCAGCCCCAGGCCCAGGGGATACGAGCAGTACTTC.

The chain couples TRBV6-1 to TRBJ1-1; D gene uncertain. Germline values: CDR1 MNHNS, CDR2 SASEGT. Trimming cost V 6 bases and J 1 base, with 9 bases left between them. This CDR3 has 13 amino acids. In nucleotides, the CDR3 is TGTGCCAGCAGCCCCAGAACGAACACTGAAGCTTTCTTT. Its protein product is CASSPRTNTEAFF.

This clone has only one observation. The J gene is TRBJ1-3, the V gene TRBV4-2; D ambiguous. CDR1 is LGHNA and CDR2 is YNFKEQ in the germline V gene. CDR3 size: 16 residues. Between the trimmed V and J ends, which lost 4 bases and 0 bases, there was a span of 13 bases. This CDR3 is CASSRRIGDSGNTIYF. The CDR3 coding sequence is TGTGCCAGCAGCCGCAGAATAGGAGACTCTGGAAACACCATATATTTT.